This TCR beta chain is drawn from a study of a mutant IDH1 vaccine in newly diagnosed glioma. Study-level information: The study gave patients eight vaccinations in weeks 1, 3, 5, 7, 11, 15, 19, 23.

Measured with immunoSEQ multiplex PCR; TCRdb has only the in-frame clones, and not every one. Among around 29,000 clones listed, approximately 80% were seen once. CDR1 MGHDK and CDR2 SYGVNS come from the germline V gene. This CDR3 is built from 15 residues. V was clipped by 3 bases and J by 5 bases, with 16 bases between them. On this clone: The antigen is not known.

Time point described: week 23, last vaccination. Each dose of the vaccine consisted of 300 ug of mutant IDH1 20-mer peptide, with topical imiquimod. The J gene is TRBJ2-5, the V gene TRBV25-1; perhaps TRBD2 as D (7 bases). This receptor was taken from a woman aged 18 to 35 with glioma. Sequenced here: PBMCs, sampled from a glioma patient whose treatment included an IDH1 peptide vaccine. This CDR3 reads CASSELGGAGETQYF. DNA of the CDR3: TGTGCCAGCAGTGAGCTTGGGGGGGCGGGTGAGACCCAGTACTTC.